What follows are 16 T cell receptor beta chains derived from one specimen sequenced in a study of metastatic and nonmetastatic thyroid tumors. With MiXCR, TCRdb reprocessed the PCR reads. The table has approximately 14,000 clones, 12% seen once. Each patient went into thyroid surgery without having received any treatment. The sample consisted of blood. Receptor source: a female donor with papillary thyroid cancer or a benign thyroid nodule (not recorded which). Some clones in this sample may be carry-over from other donors' samples.

Sample share makes this clone medium-sized (0.01 to 0.1%). The chain employs TRBV10-1 and TRBJ2-1, with D unresolved. The CDR3 length is 13 residues. The V end was cut by 5 bases, the J end by 7 bases, with 12 bases between. Looked up from germline, CDR1 is WNHNN and CDR2 is SYGVQD (reference sequence). The CDR3 here is CASSPRAGNEQFF. As DNA, the CDR3 is TGCGCCAGCAGTCCAAGGGCTGGTAATGAGCAGTTCTTC.

This clone is medium-sized (0.01 to 0.1%). The chain links TRBV15 to TRBJ2-1; D is possibly TRBD2 (5 bases). There are 17 residues in the CDR3. Between the trimmed V and J ends, which lost 0 bases and 2 bases, there was a span of 14 bases. From germline, CDR1 is LNHNV and CDR2 YYDKDF (reference sequence). CDR3 DNA sequence: TGTGCCACCAGCAGAGAGGCGGCGGGCCGGGCCTACAATGAGCAGTTCTTC. Encoded protein: CATSREAAGRAYNEQFF.

As to this clone: The germline gene is not matched at one end of the junction; a read error may be the cause. V is TRBV7-9 and J is TRBJ2-7; 7 bases agree with TRBD2. The CDR3 sequence is 15 residues long. Germline-derived CDR1 and CDR2 are SEHNR and FQNEAQ (reference sequence). The CDR3 spells CASSSAGPGDYEKHF. As DNA, the CDR3 is TGTGCCAGCAGCTCAGCAGGGCCTGGGGACTACGAGAAGCACTTC.

This clone counts as medium-sized. The V gene is TRBV24-1, the J gene TRBJ2-7, with TRBD1 matching 9 bases. Germline values: CDR1 KGHDR, CDR2 SFDVKD. The CDR3 spans 15 residues. V lost 2 bases to trimming and J lost 3 bases; unmatched junction nucleotides: 4. CDR3 sequence reads: CATSDSGTGRYEQYF. CDR3 nucleotide sequence: TGTGCCACCAGTGATTCCGGGACAGGGCGCTACGAGCAGTACTTC.

The sample holds many counts of this clone. J is TRBJ1-2 and V is TRBV9; D is ambiguous. CDR1 and CDR2 (germline): SGDLS, YYNGEE. The CDR3 runs 16 residues. V was clipped by 4 bases and J by 0 bases, with 16 bases between them. CDR3 coding DNA: TGTGCCAGCAGCCCATCGGCGGGAATGGCTAACTATGGCTACACCTTC. Its translation: CASSPSAGMANYGYTF.

The chain has TRBV12-3 or TRBV12-4 and TRBJ2-1; 7 bases map to TRBD1. V lost 4 bases, J lost 6 bases, and 18 bases stayed unmatched. This CDR3 contains 18 residues. This CDR3 reads CASSSLEPRQGKFNEQFF. For the CDR3, the DNA is TGTGCCAGCAGTTCCCTAGAACCGAGACAGGGAAAGTTCAATGAGCAGTTCTTC.

A note on this clone: Its ends do not fully match the called genes, so a read error is possible. The rearrangement links TRBV7-9 to TRBJ2-7, with 7 bases identical to TRBD2. In germline, CDR1 is SEHNR, CDR2 FQNEAQ (reference sequence). The CDR3 has 15 amino acids. The CDR3 sequence is CASISAGPGDYEQHF. DNA of the CDR3: TGTGCCAGCATCTCAGCAGGGCCTGGGGACTACGAGCAGCACTTC. The full variable domain, its missing parts supplied by reference TRBV7-9 and TRBJ2-7, is DTGVSQNPRHKITKRGQNVTFRCDPISEHNRLYWYRQTLGQGPEFLTYFQNEAQLEKSRLLSDRFSAERPKGSFSTLEIQRTEQGDSAMYLCASISAGPGDYEQHFGPGTRLTVT.

Ten or more counts support this clone. The chain couples TRBV20-1 to TRBJ2-3, with D perhaps TRBD2 (6 bases). Trimming took 3 bases from V and 1 from J, leaving 11 bases between them. This CDR3 is built from 14 residues. Germline V gene lookup returns CDR1 DFQATT and CDR2 SNEGSKA (reference sequence). The DNA for the CDR3 is TGCAGTGCTAGTGTGGCTAGCGGCACAGATACGCAGTATTTT. Protein sequence: CSASVASGTDTQYF.

This clone showed up many times. V gene TRBV15 combines with J gene TRBJ1-4; no firm D call. Germline values: CDR1 LNHNV, CDR2 YYDKDF (reference sequence). V was cut by 5 bases and J by 2 bases, with 12 bases left in between. This CDR3 region has 15 residues. The CDR3 sequence is CATSALGSTNEKLFF. The CDR3 DNA follows: TGTGCCACCAGCGCTTTAGGGTCGACTAATGAAAAACTGTTTTTT.

This clone appeared many times. The chain uses TRBV6-1 and TRBJ1-1, with D tentatively TRBD1 (6 bases). CDR1 MNHNS and CDR2 SASEGT come from the germline V gene. The CDR3 covers 13 residues. Deletions cut 2 bases from V and 3 bases from J, with 7 bases between. CDR3: CASSEWTDTEAFF. DNA for the CDR3: TGTGCCAGCAGTGAATGGACAGACACTGAAGCTTTCTTT.

A note on this clone: Given a much more abundant clone one base away, this may be a read error. This chain joins TRBV5-4 and TRBJ2-7, with D possibly TRBD1 on 5 matching bases. Germline CDR1 is SGHNT and CDR2 is YYREEE (reference sequence). The CDR3 totals 14 residues. The CDR3 sequence is CASSLAGQTYEKYF. The CDR3 DNA is TGTGCCAGCAGCTTGGCCGGACAAACCTACGAGAAGTACTTC.

About this clone: A clone one base away is much larger, so this may be a read error. The rearrangement joins TRBV29-1 to TRBJ2-3; D not certain. CDR1 is SQVTM, CDR2 ANQGSEA, per germline. V lost 6 bases, J lost 14 bases, and 9 bases lay in between. CDR3 size: 8 residues. CDR3 DNA sequence: TGCAGCGTCAAGGGTTTGTATTTT. Translating gives CSVKGLYF.

This clone was found many times. The chain links TRBV11-2 to TRBJ2-3, with a weak D call TRBD2 (6 bases). The CDR3 has 13 residues. With 0 bases removed from V and 6 bases from J, the gap between germline ends came to 7 bases. CDR1 is SGHAT and CDR2 is FQNNGV in the germline V gene. The CDR3 DNA is TGTGCCAGCAGCTTAGATCGGGGGGATACGCAGTATTTT. Residues: CASSLDRGDTQYF.

There are many counts of this clone. This chain connects TRBV11-2 to TRBJ2-1, with TRBD2 identical over 8 bases. J gave up 0 bases and V 2 bases, and 0 bases lay outside the gene matches. The V gene's germline CDR1 is SGHAT and CDR2 FQNNGV. This CDR3 spans 15 amino acids. The CDR3 region is CASSLSGSSYNEQFF. The CDR3 coding sequence is TGTGCCAGCAGCTTAAGCGGGAGCTCCTACAATGAGCAGTTCTTC.

This clone was found many times. This sequence joins TRBV2 and TRBJ2-1; 8 nucleotides agree with TRBD2. The CDR3 covers 17 residues. CDR1 is SNHLY, CDR2 FYNNEI, per germline. The ends lost 1 base at V and 0 bases at J; junction bases unmatched: 5. CDR3 DNA: TGTGCCAGCAGTGAAGACGAACTAGCGGCCTCCTACAATGAGCAGTTCTTC. This codes for CASSEDELAASYNEQFF.

CDR3 nucleotides: TGTGCCAGCAGCTTACCCGGACTAGCGGGGGACAATGAGCAGTTCTTC. Protein sequence: CASSLPGLAGDNEQFF. The chain has TRBV11-1 and TRBJ2-1; 13 nucleotides line up with TRBD2. Germline CDR1 SGHAT, CDR2 FQDESV (reference sequence). Losses at the gene ends were 2 bases for V and 5 bases for J; bases not matched to a gene: 3. The CDR3 contains 16 residues.